The subject of this entry is one TCR beta chain. Germline assignment: CDR1 LNHDA and CDR2 SQIVND (reference sequence). The CDR3 spans 17 residues. V was clipped by 3 bases and J by 5 bases; unmatched bases: 8. Original processing methods: Using reference gene primer amplification, nucleated cell counts were estimated. Profiled with immunoSEQ multiplex PCR; TCRdb holds only in-frame clones, not every one. V, J and clone size are taken as reported in that table, and D and trimming were inferred from the DNA itself. This table has 270,000 or so clones, about nine tenths appearing once. The data stem from a study of blood T cell repertoires in COVID-19. At the level of the study: Samples of COVID-19 (acute and convalescent) were obtained from the United States, Italy and Spain. From T cells, B-cell-depleted T cells, or PBMCs came the material, which was cDNA or gDNA.

This TCR was sampled from a woman in her thirties or forties who had recovered from COVID-19. V gene TRBV19 combines with J gene TRBJ2-1; TRBD2 agrees at 12 bases. The material sequenced was peripheral blood. The DNA for the CDR3 is TGTGCCAGTAGTATTCTAGCGGGAGGGGGCGGAAACAATGAGCAGTTCTTC. Protein product: CASSILAGGGGNNEQFF. Using reference TRBV19 and TRBJ2-1 for the parts outside the CDR3, the full variable domain is DGGITQSPKYLFRKEGQNVTLSCEQNLNHDAMYWYRQDPGQGLRLIYYSQIVNDFQKGDIAEGYSVSREKKESFPLTVTSAQKNPTAFYLCASSILAGGGGNNEQFFGPGTRLTVL.